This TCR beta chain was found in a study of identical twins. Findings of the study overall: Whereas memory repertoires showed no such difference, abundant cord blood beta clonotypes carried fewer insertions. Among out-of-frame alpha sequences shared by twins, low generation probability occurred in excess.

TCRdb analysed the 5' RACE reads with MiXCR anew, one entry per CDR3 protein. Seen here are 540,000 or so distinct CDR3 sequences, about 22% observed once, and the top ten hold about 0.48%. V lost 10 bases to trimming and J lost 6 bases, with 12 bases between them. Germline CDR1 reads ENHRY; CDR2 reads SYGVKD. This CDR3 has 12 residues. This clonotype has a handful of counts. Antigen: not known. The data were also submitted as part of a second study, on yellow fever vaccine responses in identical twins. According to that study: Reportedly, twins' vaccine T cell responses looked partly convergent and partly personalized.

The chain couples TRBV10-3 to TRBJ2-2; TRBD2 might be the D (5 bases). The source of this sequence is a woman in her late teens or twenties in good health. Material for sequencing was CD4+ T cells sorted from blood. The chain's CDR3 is CATSERSGELFF. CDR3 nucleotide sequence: TGTGCCACTTCGGAGCGGTCCGGGGAGCTGTTTTTT.